Below, 9 T cell receptor beta chains from the same sample are listed, as sequenced in a study of chemoradiotherapy in HPV16-positive cancers. The table came from immunoSEQ multiplex PCR; TCRdb's copy has only in-frame clones and leaves some out. The repertoire holds approximately 5,200 clones, with 70% to 85% as singletons. Sample: tumor tissue, taken from a patient who underwent chemoradiotherapy. The receptors were sampled from a human donor with HPV-associated anogenital cancer.

The chain combines TRBV2 with TRBJ1-4; D gene ambiguous. The CDR3 runs to 9 residues. Trimming left V 8 bases short and J 8 bases short, with 3 bases between. Germline CDR1 reads SNHLY; CDR2 reads FYNNEI. The DNA for the CDR3 is TGTGCCAGCGGGGAAAAACTGTTTTTT. Translation: CASGEKLFF.

This clone was seen a handful of times. The rearrangement links TRBV7-9 to TRBJ2-5; D may be TRBD1 or TRBD2 (6 bases each). This CDR3 comprises 15 residues. Germline loops: CDR1 SEHNR, CDR2 FQNEAQ (reference sequence). The V gene lost 5 bases and the J gene lost 4 bases, with 17 bases spanning the gap. This CDR3 is CASSPLVGGGETQYF. CDR3 bases: TGTGCCAGCAGCCCTTTGGTGGGGGGCGGAGAGACCCAGTACTTC. Based on the CDR3 plus reference TRBV7-9 and TRBJ2-5, the full variable domain is DTGVSQNPRHKITKRGQNVTFRCDPISEHNRLYWYRQTLGQGPEFLTYFQNEAQLEKSRLLSDRFSAERPKGSFSTLEIQRTEQGDSAMYLCASSPLVGGGETQYFGPGTRLLVL.

The V and J genes are TRBV7-8 and TRBJ1-3, with 7 bases matching TRBD1. Germline lookup yields CDR1 SGHVS and CDR2 FQNEAQ. This CDR3 has 20 residues. V was pared by 0 bases and J by 2 bases, with 16 bases of the junction left unmatched. CDR3 DNA sequence: TGTGCCAGCAGCTTAGCGCACCTATTCCTAGGGACAGAGGCTGGAAACACCATATATTTT. Its translation is CASSLAHLFLGTEAGNTIYF.

The chain recombines TRBV7-8 with TRBJ2-5, with D perhaps given as TRBD1 or TRBD2 (6 bases each). The CDR3 sequence is 14 residues long. In germline, CDR1 is SGHVS, CDR2 FQNEAQ. Deletions cut 7 bases from V and 5 bases from J, with 17 bases between. CDR3 protein: CASTQWEGGETQYF. The CDR3 DNA follows: TGTGCCAGCACTCAATGGGAAGGGGGGGAGACCCAGTACTTC.

This clone was detected only a few times. V usage is TRBV5-1 and J usage is TRBJ2-7; 7 bases line up with TRBD1. Trimming took 1 base from V and 3 from J; bases not matched to a gene: 10. CDR1 is SGHRS and CDR2 is YFSETQ in the germline V gene. The CDR3 sequence is 16 residues long. CDR3 sequence (DNA): TGCGCCAGCAGCTTGCATCCCGGGACAGAAAGCTACGAGCAGTACTTC. Translating it yields CASSLHPGTESYEQYF.

The chain combines TRBV14 with TRBJ1-2; no firm D call. Germline assignment: CDR1 SGHDN and CDR2 FVKESK. With 0 bases removed from V and 3 bases from J, the gap between germline ends came to 11 bases. The CDR3 length is 15 residues. Written as DNA, the CDR3 is TGTGCCAGCAGCCAAGATGGGCCGGGTTACTATGGCTACACCTTC. It specifies CASSQDGPGYYGYTF.

The rearrangement links TRBV13 to TRBJ1-1; D is ambiguous. CDR3 length equals 16 residues. Germline CDR1 reads PRHDT; CDR2 reads FYEKMQ (reference sequence). V lost 6 bases, J lost 1 base, and 18 bases lay in between. The CDR3 loop reads CASRQAWLSPNTEAFF. The CDR3 DNA reads TGTGCCAGCAGGCAAGCGTGGCTCTCCCCGAACACTGAAGCTTTCTTT.

The genes are TRBV9 and TRBJ2-6; D not certain. Germline assignment: CDR1 SGDLS and CDR2 YYNGEE. The V gene lost 2 bases and the J gene lost 1 base, with 10 bases spanning the gap. This CDR3 comprises 16 residues. The DNA of the CDR3 is TGTGCCAGCAGCGTTTGGACGGGTTCTGGGGCCAACGTCCTGACTTTC. Residues: CASSVWTGSGANVLTF.

J is TRBJ2-1 and V is TRBV5-1, with unresolved D. The ends were cut back, 1 base at V and 4 bases at J, with 3 bases in the middle. Looked up from germline, CDR1 is SGHRS and CDR2 is YFSETQ. This CDR3 is 12 amino acids long. CDR3 sequence (DNA): TGCGCCAGCAGCTTGCGGTACAATGAGCAGTTCTTC. This encodes CASSLRYNEQFF.